The clone carrying this TCR beta chain has ten or more counts. What it binds is unknown. Next came a second PCR, run for 7 to 11 cycles, which used a sample-barcoded 5' primer along with a J-beta primer mix. Every sample gave at least 2.5 million paired-end reads containing CDR3. TCRdb reanalysed the 5' RACE reads using MiXCR and keeps one entry per CDR3 protein. The sample carries some 900,000 distinct CDR3 sequences, around 30% recorded once. The CDR3 runs to 13 residues. Germline trimming cut 1 base from V and 15 bases from J; bases unmatched to any gene: 8. Germline V gene data show CDR1 as LGHNA and CDR2 as YSLEER. These data originate in a study of blood T cells in healthy people across ages. General observations from the study: Changes seen in expanded clonotypes were possibly confounded by donor CMV status left unknown.

The sample was blood. This TCR was sampled from a woman older than 75 in good health. The chain joins TRBV4-3 to TRBJ2-1, with 8 bases identical to TRBD1. The DNA of the CDR3 is TGCGCCAGCAGCCAAGCCCAGGGGGCGGTGGGGTTCTTC. It codes for CASSQAQGAVGFF.